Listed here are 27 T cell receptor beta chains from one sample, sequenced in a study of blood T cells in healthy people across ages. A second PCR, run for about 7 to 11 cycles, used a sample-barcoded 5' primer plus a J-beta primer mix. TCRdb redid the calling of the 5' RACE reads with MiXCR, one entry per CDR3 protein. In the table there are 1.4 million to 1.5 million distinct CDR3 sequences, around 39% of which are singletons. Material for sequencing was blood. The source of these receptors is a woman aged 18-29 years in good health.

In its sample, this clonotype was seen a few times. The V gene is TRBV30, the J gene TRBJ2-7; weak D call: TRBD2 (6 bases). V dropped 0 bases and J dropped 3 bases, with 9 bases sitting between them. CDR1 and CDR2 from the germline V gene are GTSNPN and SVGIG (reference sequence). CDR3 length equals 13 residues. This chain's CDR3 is CAWSVGGIYEQYF. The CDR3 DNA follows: TGTGCCTGGAGTGTTGGAGGGATCTACGAGCAGTACTTC.

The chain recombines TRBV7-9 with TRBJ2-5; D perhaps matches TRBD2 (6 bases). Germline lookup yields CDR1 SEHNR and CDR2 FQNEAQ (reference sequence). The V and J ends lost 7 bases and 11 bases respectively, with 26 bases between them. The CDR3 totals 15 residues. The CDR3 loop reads CASTPPGDWNGEQYF. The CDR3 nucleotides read TGTGCCAGCACCCCACCCGGGGACTGGAATGGTGAGCAGTACTTC.

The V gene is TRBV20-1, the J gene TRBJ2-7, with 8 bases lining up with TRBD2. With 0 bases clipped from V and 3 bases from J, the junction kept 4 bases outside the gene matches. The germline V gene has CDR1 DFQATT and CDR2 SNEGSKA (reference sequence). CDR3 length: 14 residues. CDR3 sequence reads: CSARDQGLDYEQYF. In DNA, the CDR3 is TGCAGTGCTAGAGATCAGGGACTAGACTACGAGCAGTACTTC.

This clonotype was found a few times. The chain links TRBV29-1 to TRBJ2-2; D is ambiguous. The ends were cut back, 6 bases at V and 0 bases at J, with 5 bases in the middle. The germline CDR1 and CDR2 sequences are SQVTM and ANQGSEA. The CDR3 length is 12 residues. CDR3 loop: CSVLSNTGELFF. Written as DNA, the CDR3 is TGCAGCGTACTATCGAACACCGGGGAGCTGTTTTTT.

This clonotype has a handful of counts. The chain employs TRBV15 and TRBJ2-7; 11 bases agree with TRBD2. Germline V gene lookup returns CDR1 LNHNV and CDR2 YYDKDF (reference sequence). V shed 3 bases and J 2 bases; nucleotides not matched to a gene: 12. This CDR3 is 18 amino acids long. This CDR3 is CATSSDRTGTSGTYEQYF. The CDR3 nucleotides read TGTGCCACCAGCAGTGATAGAACCGGGACTAGCGGCACCTACGAGCAGTACTTC.

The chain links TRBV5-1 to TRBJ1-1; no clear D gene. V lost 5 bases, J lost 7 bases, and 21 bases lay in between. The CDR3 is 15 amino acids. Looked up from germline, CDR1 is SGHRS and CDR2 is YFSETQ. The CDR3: CASSVAIGRRNEAFF. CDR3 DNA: TGCGCCAGCAGTGTCGCCATTGGGAGGCGCAATGAAGCTTTCTTT.

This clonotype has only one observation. This chain's CDR3 is CASSPSGQSGYTF. DNA for the CDR3: TGTGCCAGCAGCCCGTCGGGACAGAGTGGCTACACCTTC. The chain is built from TRBV5-4 and TRBJ1-2, with 7 bases fitting TRBD1. Germline V gene data show CDR1 as SGHNT and CDR2 as YYREEE (reference sequence). The junction had 7 bases not matched to a gene; V was cut back by 4 bases and J by 7 bases. The CDR3 sequence is 13 residues long.

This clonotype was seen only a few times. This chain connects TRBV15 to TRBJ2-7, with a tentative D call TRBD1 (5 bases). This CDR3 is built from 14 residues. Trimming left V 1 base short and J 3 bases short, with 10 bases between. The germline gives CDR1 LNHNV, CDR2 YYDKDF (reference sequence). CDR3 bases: TGTGCCACCAGCAGAGGCAGGGTAGACTACGAGCAGTACTTC. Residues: CATSRGRVDYEQYF.

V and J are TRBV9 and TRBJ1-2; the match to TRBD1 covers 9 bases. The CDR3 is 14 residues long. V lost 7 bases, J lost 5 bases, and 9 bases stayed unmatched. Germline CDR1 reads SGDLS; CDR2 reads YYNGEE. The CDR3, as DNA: TGTGCCAGCGGAAAAAGGACAGGGGAATATGGCTACACCTTC. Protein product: CASGKRTGEYGYTF. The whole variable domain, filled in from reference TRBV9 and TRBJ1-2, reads DSGVTQTPKHLITATGQRVTLRCSPRSGDLSVYWYQQSLDQGLQFLIQYYNGEERAKGNILERFSAQQFPDLHSELNLSSLELGDSALYFCASGKRTGEYGYTFGSGTRLTVV.

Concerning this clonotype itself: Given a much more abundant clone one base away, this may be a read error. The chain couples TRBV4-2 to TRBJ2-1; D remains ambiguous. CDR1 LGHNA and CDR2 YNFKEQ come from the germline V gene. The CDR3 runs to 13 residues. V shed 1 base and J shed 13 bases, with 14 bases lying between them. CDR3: CASSQVQEETQFF. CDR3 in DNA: TGTGCCAGCAGCCAAGTCCAGGAAGAGACCCAGTTCTTC.

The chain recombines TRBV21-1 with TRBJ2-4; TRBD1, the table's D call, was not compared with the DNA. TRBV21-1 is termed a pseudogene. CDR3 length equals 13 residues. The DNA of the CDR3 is TGTGCCAGCAGCGTCCGGCACAGGGACATTCAGTACTTC. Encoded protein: CASSVRHRDIQYF.

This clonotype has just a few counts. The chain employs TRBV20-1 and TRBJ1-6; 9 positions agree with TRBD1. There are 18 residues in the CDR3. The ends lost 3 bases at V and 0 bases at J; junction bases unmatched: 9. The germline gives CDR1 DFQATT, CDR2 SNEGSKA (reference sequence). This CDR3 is CSARDRTGADSYNSPLHF. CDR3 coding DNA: TGCAGTGCTAGGGACCGGACAGGGGCGGACTCCTATAATTCACCCCTCCACTTT.

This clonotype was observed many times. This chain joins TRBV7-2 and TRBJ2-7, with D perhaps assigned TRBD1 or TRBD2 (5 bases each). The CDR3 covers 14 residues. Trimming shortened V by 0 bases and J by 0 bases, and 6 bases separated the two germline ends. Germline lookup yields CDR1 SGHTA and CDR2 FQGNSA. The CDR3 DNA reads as TGTGCCAGCAGCTTAGCGGGGGACTCCTACGAGCAGTACTTC. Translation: CASSLAGDSYEQYF.

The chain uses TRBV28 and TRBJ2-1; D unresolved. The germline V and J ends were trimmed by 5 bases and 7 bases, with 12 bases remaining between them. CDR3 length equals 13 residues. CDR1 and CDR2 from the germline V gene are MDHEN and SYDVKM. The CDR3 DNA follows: TGTGCCAGCAGTCCGGGTCCTGGGAATGAGCAGTTCTTC. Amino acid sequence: CASSPGPGNEQFF.

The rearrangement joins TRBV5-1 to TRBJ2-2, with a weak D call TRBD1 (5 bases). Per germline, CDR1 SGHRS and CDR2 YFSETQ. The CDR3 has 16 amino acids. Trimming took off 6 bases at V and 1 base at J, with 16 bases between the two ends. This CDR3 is CASIETVGRNTGELFF. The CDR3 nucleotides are TGCGCCAGCATCGAGACAGTCGGCAGGAACACCGGGGAGCTGTTTTTT.

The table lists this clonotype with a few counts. CDR3 nucleotide sequence: TGCGCCAGCAGCGTGCCACTTGACGGCAGGGAGGAGCAGTACTTC. It specifies CASSVPLDGREEQYF. V usage is TRBV5-1 and J usage is TRBJ2-7; either TRBD1 or TRBD2 may supply D (5 bases each). This CDR3 spans 15 amino acids. V shed 4 bases and J shed 7 bases, with 21 bases lying between them. Germline assignment: CDR1 SGHRS and CDR2 YFSETQ.

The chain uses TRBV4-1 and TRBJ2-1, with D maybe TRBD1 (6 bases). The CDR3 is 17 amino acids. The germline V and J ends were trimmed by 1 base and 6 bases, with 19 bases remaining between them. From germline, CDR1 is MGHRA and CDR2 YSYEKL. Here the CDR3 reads CASSQGALGHGTNEQFF. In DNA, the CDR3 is TGCGCCAGCAGCCAAGGGGCCCTGGGACACGGTACCAATGAGCAGTTCTTC.

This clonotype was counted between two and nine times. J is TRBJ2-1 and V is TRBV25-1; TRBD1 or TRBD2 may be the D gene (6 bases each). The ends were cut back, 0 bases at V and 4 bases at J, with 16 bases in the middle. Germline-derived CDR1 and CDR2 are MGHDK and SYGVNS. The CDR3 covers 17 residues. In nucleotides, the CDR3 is TGTGCCAGCAGTGAATATAGACGGGGGCCCCTTTACAATGAGCAGTTCTTC. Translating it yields CASSEYRRGPLYNEQFF.

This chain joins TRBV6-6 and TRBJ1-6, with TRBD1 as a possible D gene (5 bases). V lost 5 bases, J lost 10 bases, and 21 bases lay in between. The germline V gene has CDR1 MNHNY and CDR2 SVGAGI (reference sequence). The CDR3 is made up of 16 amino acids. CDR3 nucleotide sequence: TGTGCCAGCAGTCGGGGGGGTCTGGGTGATGGGTCACCCCTCCACTTT. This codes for CASSRGGLGDGSPLHF.

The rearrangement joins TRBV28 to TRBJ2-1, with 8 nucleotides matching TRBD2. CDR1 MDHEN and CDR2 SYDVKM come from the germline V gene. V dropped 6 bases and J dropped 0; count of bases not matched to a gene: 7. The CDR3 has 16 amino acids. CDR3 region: CASRRGVGVSYNEQFF. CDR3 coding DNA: TGTGCCAGCAGGCGGGGGGTGGGGGTCTCCTACAATGAGCAGTTCTTC.

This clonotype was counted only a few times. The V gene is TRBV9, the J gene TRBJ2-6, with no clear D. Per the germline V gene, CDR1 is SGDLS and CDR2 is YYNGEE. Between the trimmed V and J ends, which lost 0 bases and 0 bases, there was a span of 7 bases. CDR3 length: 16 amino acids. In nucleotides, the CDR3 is TGTGCCAGCAGCGTAGATCCGGGCTCTGGGGCCAACGTCCTGACTTTC. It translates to CASSVDPGSGANVLTF.

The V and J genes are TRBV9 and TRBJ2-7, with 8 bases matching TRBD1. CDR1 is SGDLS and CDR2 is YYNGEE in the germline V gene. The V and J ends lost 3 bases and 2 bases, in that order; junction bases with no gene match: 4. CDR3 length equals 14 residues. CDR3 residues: CASSAQGAAYEQYF. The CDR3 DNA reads TGTGCCAGCAGCGCCCAGGGGGCGGCCTACGAGCAGTACTTC.

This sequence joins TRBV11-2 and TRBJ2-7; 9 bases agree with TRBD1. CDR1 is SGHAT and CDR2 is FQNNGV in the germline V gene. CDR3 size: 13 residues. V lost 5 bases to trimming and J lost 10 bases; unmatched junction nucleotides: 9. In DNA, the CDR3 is TGTGCCAGCAGCCCAAGGGGACAGGGCCTTCAGTACTTC. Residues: CASSPRGQGLQYF.

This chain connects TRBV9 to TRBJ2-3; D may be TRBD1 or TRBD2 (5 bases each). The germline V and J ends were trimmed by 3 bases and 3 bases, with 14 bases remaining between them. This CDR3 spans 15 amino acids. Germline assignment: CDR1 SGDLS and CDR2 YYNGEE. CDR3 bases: TGTGCCAGCAGCGCCGGGACGGCCAATACAGATACGCAGTATTTT. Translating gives CASSAGTANTDTQYF.

DNA for the CDR3: TGTGCCAGCAGCGCACAGGGGGAGACCCAGTTCTTC. This codes for CASSAQGETQFF. The chain is built from TRBV2 and TRBJ2-1, with 8 bases fitting TRBD1. Germline CDR1 is SNHLY and CDR2 is FYNNEI. Trimming at V came to 6 bases and at J to 13 bases, leaving 8 bases not matched to a gene. CDR3 size: 12 residues. Together with reference TRBV2 and TRBJ2-1, the CDR3 gives the full variable domain: EPEVTQTPSHQVTQMGQEVILRCVPISNHLYFYWYRQILGQKVEFLVSFYNNEISEKSEIFDDQFSVERPDGSNFTLKIRSTKLEDSAMYFCASSAQGETQFFGPGTRLTVL.

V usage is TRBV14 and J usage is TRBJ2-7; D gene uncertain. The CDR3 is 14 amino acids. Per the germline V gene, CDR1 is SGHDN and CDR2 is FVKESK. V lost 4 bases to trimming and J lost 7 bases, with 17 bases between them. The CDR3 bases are TGTGCCAGCAGCCGATCCGCCTACGGAAATGAGCAGTACTTC. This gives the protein CASSRSAYGNEQYF.

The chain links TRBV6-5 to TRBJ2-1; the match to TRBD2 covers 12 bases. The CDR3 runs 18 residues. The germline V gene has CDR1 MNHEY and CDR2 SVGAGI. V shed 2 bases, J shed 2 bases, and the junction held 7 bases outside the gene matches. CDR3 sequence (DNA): TGTGCCAGCAGTTACGGACTAGCGGGACCGGCCACCTACAATGAGCAGTTCTTC. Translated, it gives CASSYGLAGPATYNEQFF.